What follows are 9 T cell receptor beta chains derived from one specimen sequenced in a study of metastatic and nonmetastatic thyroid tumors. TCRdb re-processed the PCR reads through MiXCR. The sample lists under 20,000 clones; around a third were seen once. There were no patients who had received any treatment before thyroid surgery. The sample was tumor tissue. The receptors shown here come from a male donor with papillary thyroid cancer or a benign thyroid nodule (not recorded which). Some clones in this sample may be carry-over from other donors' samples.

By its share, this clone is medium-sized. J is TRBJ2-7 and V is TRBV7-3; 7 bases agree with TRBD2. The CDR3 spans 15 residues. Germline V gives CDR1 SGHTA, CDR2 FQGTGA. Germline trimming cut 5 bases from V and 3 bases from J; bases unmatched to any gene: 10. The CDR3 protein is CASSPMGGTYYEQYF. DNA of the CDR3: TGTGCCAGCAGCCCCATGGGGGGGACCTACTACGAGCAGTACTTC.

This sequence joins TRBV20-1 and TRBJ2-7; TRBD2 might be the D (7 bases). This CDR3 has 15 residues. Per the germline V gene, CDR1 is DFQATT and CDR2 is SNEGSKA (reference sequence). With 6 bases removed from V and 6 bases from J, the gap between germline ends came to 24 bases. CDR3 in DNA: TGCAGTGCCCCCCTCCCCCGGCAGGGAGGGGGCGAGCAGTACTTC. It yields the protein CSAPLPRQGGGEQYF.

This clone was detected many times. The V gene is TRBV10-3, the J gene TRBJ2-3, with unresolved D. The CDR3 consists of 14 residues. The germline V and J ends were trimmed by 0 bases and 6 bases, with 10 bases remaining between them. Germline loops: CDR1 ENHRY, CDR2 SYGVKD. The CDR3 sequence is CAISESQGSDTQYF. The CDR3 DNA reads TGTGCCATCAGTGAGTCTCAAGGGTCTGATACGCAGTATTTT.

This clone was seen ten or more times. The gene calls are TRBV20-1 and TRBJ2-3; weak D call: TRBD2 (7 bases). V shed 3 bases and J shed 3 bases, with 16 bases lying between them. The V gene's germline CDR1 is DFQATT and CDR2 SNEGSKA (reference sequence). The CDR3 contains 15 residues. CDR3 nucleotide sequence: TGCAGTGCTAGGGAAGGCCGGGGGGCGACAGATACGCAGTATTTT. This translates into CSAREGRGATDTQYF.

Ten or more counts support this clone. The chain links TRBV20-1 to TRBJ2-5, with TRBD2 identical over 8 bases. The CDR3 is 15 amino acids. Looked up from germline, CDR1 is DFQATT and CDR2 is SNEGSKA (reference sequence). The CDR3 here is CSGRQGSGEGETQYF. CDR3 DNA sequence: TGCAGCGGCCGTCAGGGTAGCGGGGAAGGGGAGACCCAGTACTTC.

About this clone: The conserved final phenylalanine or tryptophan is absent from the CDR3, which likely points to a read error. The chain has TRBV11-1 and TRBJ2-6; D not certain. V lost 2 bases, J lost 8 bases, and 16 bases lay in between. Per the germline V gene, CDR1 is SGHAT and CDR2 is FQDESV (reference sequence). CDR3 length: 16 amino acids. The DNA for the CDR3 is TGTGCCAGCAGCTTAAGACCGTCGGCGGAGTCCAACGTCCTGACTTTA. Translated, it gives CASSLRPSAESNVLTL.

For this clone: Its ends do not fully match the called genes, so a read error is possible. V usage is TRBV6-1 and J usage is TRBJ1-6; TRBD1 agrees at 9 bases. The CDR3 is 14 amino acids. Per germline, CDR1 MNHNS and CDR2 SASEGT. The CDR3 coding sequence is TGTGCCAGTCTTACAGGGGGCGGACCTTCAGCCCTCCACTTT. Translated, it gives CASLTGGGPSALHF.

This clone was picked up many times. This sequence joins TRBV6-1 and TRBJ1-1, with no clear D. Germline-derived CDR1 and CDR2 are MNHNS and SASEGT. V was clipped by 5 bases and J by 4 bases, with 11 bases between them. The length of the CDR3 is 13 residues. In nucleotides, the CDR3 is TGTGCCAGCAGTTTGGCCCGAGGCACTGAAGCTTTCTTT. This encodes CASSLARGTEAFF.

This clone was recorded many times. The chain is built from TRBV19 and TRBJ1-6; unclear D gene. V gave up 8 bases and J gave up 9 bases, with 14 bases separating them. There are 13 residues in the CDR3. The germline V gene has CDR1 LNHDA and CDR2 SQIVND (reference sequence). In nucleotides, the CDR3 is TGTGCCAGTCATGAAGGGATCTTTTCACCCCTCCACTTT. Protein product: CASHEGIFSPLHF.